These T cell receptor beta chains were read from a single sample in a study of tumor-infiltrating lymphocytes in primary liver carcinoma. TCRdb reprocessed the multiplex PCR reads with MiXCR, giving one entry per CDR3 protein. This table has 330,000 or so distinct CDR3 sequences, 65% appearing once. The specimen was peripheral blood. The receptors come from a man aged 40-50 years with primary liver carcinoma and hepatitis B virus infection. CDR3s include the opening cysteine and the closing phenylalanine or tryptophan. The order of the fields is V gene, D gene, clone size, J gene, CDR3 protein, CDR3 DNA. A D gene is named only where the DNA matches it firmly. Clone size is stated in some rows and not others, as once, few, many or a class when expanded.

v_gene: TRBV2
d_gene: -
abundance: -
j_gene: TRBJ2-7
CDR3aa: CASKGRLAYEQYF
CDR3nt: TGTGCCAGCAAGGGCAGACTAGCCTACGAGCAGTACTTC

v_gene: TRBV7-9
d_gene: TRBD1
abundance: -
j_gene: TRBJ1-1
CDR3aa: CASSIRRDRGEAFF
CDR3nt: TGTGCCAGCAGCATTCGCCGGGACAGGGGCGAAGCTTTCTTT

v_gene: TRBV6-1
d_gene: -
abundance: -
j_gene: TRBJ1-5
CDR3aa: CGSEISYSNQPQHF
CDR3nt: TGTGGCAGTGAAATCTCCTATAGCAATCAGCCCCAGCATTTT

v_gene: TRBV12-3/TRBV12-4
d_gene: -
abundance: many
j_gene: TRBJ1-2
CDR3aa: CASSPGGGLSGYTF
CDR3nt: TGTGCCAGCAGTCCCGGGGGGGGTCTGAGCGGCTACACCTTC

v_gene: TRBV6-1
d_gene: TRBD2
abundance: -
j_gene: TRBJ2-3
CDR3aa: CASSDGGMGLARTDTQYF
CDR3nt: TGTGCCAGCAGCGACGGGGGGATGGGACTAGCGCGCACAGATACGCAGTATTTT

v_gene: TRBV6-2/TRBV6-3
d_gene: -
abundance: once
j_gene: TRBJ1-5
CDR3aa: CASTGGGRSCNQPQHF
CDR3nt: TGTGCCAGCACCGGGGGGGGCAGATCCTGCAATCAGCCCCAGCATTTT

v_gene: TRBV10-3
d_gene: TRBD2
abundance: -
j_gene: TRBJ2-7
CDR3aa: CAISEATSGHYEQYF
CDR3nt: TGTGCCATCAGTGAGGCCACTAGCGGCCACTACGAGCAGTACTTC

v_gene: TRBV11-2
d_gene: TRBD2
abundance: -
j_gene: TRBJ2-7
CDR3aa: CASSSLAGGSYKQYF
CDR3nt: TGTGCCAGCAGCTCCCTAGCGGGAGGGAGCTACAAGCAGTACTTT

v_gene: TRBV11-2
d_gene: -
abundance: -
j_gene: TRBJ1-6
CDR3aa: CASNFGEIVNSALHF
CDR3nt: TGTGCCAGCAACTTCGGGGAGATCGTTAATTCAGCCCTCCACTTT

v_gene: TRBV11-2
d_gene: -
abundance: -
j_gene: TRBJ2-2
CDR3aa: CVSSRRGNTGEQFF
CDR3nt: TGTGTCAGCAGCCGCAGGGGCAACACCGGGGAGCAGTTTTTT

v_gene: TRBV11-2
d_gene: -
abundance: -
j_gene: TRBJ2-5
CDR3aa: CASGLARIALGRKETQYF
CDR3nt: TGTGCCAGCGGCTTAGCGAGGATAGCACTGGGAAGAAAAGAGACCCAGTACTTC

v_gene: TRBV4-3
d_gene: -
abundance: -
j_gene: TRBJ2-1
CDR3aa: CASSQGLGKGRYNEQFF
CDR3nt: TGCGCCAGCAGTCAAGGGTTAGGGAAAGGGCGGTACAATGAGCAGTTCTTC

v_gene: TRBV6-1
d_gene: TRBD2
abundance: -
j_gene: TRBJ2-3
CDR3aa: CASTLWEGRDMQYF
CDR3nt: TGTGCCAGCACTCTCTGGGAGGGTAGGGATATGCAGTATTTT

v_gene: TRBV5-1
d_gene: -
abundance: -
j_gene: TRBJ1-6
CDR3aa: CANSLAVGANSPLHF
CDR3nt: TGCGCCAACAGCTTGGCCGTAGGGGCTAATTCACCCCTCCACTTT

v_gene: TRBV7-9
d_gene: TRBD2
abundance: -
j_gene: TRBJ2-1
CDR3aa: CASSFEREGVF
CDR3nt: TGTGCCAGCAGTTTCGAGCGGGAGGGGGTCTTC

v_gene: TRBV6-2/TRBV6-3
d_gene: -
abundance: few
j_gene: TRBJ2-4
CDR3aa: CVSSYLRDITHIQYF
CDR3nt: TGTGTCAGCAGTTACCTCCGGGACATAACTCACATTCAGTACTTC

v_gene: TRBV7-8
d_gene: TRBD1
abundance: -
j_gene: TRBJ1-2
CDR3aa: CASSPGTAATAYGYTF
CDR3nt: TGTGCCAGCAGCCCAGGGACAGCGGCCACAGCCTATGGGTACACCTTC

v_gene: TRBV5-1
d_gene: TRBD1
abundance: -
j_gene: TRBJ1-4
CDR3aa: CASSPGQGLRELFF
CDR3nt: TGCGCCAGCAGCCCGGGACAGGGCCTCAGGGAACTGTTTTTT

v_gene: TRBV29-1
d_gene: TRBD2
abundance: many
j_gene: TRBJ2-7
CDR3aa: CSVIRRTSGIYEQYF
CDR3nt: TGCAGCGTGATAAGACGGACTAGCGGGATTTACGAGCAGTACTTC

v_gene: TRBV11-2
d_gene: TRBD1
abundance: -
j_gene: TRBJ2-7
CDR3aa: CASSTWTGRTHEQYF
CDR3nt: TGTGCCAGCAGCACATGGACAGGCCGAACCCACGAGCAGTACTTC

v_gene: TRBV29-1
d_gene: TRBD2
abundance: few
j_gene: TRBJ2-3
CDR3aa: CSVENILAEADTDAQYF
CDR3nt: TGCAGCGTTGAAAATATTCTAGCGGAGGCGGACACAGATGCGCAGTATTTT

v_gene: TRBV5-4
d_gene: -
abundance: -
j_gene: TRBJ2-1
CDR3aa: CASSQGQEKSYNEQFF
CDR3nt: TGTGCCAGCAGCCAGGGTCAGGAAAAGTCCTACAATGAGCAGTTCTTC

v_gene: TRBV11-2
d_gene: -
abundance: -
j_gene: TRBJ2-3
CDR3aa: CASNLVCGADTQYF
CDR3nt: TGTGCCAGCAACTTAGTTTGCGGGGCAGATACGCAGTATTTT

v_gene: TRBV11-2
d_gene: TRBD1
abundance: -
j_gene: TRBJ2-2
CDR3aa: CASIWAGTGSAGDLSF
CDR3nt: TGTGCCAGCATCTGGGCAGGGACAGGGAGCGCCGGGGATCTGTCTTTT

v_gene: TRBV6-1
d_gene: -
abundance: -
j_gene: TRBJ2-2
CDR3aa: CASSWDFSGELLF
CDR3nt: TGTGCCAGCAGTTGGGACTTCTCCGGGGAGCTGCTTTTT

v_gene: TRBV6-6
d_gene: TRBD2
abundance: once
j_gene: TRBJ2-7
CDR3aa: CASSYPLGLAGGGYEQYF
CDR3nt: TGTGCCAGCAGTTACCCTTTGGGACTAGCGGGAGGTGGGTACGAGCAGTACTTC

v_gene: TRBV11-2
d_gene: -
abundance: -
j_gene: TRBJ2-1
CDR3aa: CASSLTIYFSYNEQFF
CDR3nt: TGCGCCAGCAGCTTAACAATTTATTTCTCCTACAATGAGCAGTTCTTC

v_gene: TRBV6-6
d_gene: TRBD2
abundance: -
j_gene: TRBJ2-7
CDR3aa: CARASGRQGEQYF
CDR3nt: TGTGCCAGGGCTAGCGGGAGGCAAGGCGAGCAGTACTTC

v_gene: TRBV6-6
d_gene: -
abundance: few
j_gene: TRBJ1-3
CDR3aa: CASSYISGSSGNTIYF
CDR3nt: TGTGCCAGCAGTTACATCAGTGGGTCCTCGGGAAACACCATATATTTT

v_gene: TRBV5-4
d_gene: -
abundance: once
j_gene: TRBJ1-5
CDR3aa: CARSREGQPQHF
CDR3nt: TGTGCCAGGAGCAGGGAGGGTCAGCCCCAGCATTTT

v_gene: TRBV13
d_gene: TRBD2
abundance: few
j_gene: TRBJ2-2
CDR3aa: CASSLGLADNTGELFF
CDR3nt: TGTGCCAGCAGCTTAGGTCTAGCGGACAACACCGGGGAGCTGTTTTTT

v_gene: TRBV11-2
d_gene: -
abundance: -
j_gene: TRBJ2-6
CDR3aa: CASTVDGGANVMTF
CDR3nt: TGTGCCAGCACAGTGGATGGTGGGGCCAACGTCATGACTTTC

v_gene: TRBV6-1
d_gene: -
abundance: many
j_gene: TRBJ2-4
CDR3aa: CASSGTVQLAKNIQYF
CDR3nt: TGTGCCAGCAGTGGGACAGTTCAACTAGCCAAAAACATTCAGTACTTC

v_gene: TRBV6-5
d_gene: TRBD1
abundance: -
j_gene: TRBJ2-7
CDR3aa: CSSGTGPSYEQYF
CDR3nt: TGTTCCAGCGGGACAGGGCCCAGCTACGAGCAGTACTTC

v_gene: TRBV11-2
d_gene: TRBD2
abundance: -
j_gene: TRBJ2-7
CDR3aa: CASSECSGSNVEQYF
CDR3nt: TGTGCCAGCAGCGAATGTAGCGGGAGCAATGTAGAGCAGTACTTC

v_gene: TRBV13
d_gene: -
abundance: -
j_gene: TRBJ1-2
CDR3aa: CASSSSDLTNYGYTF
CDR3nt: TGTGCCAGCAGCTCGTCGGACTTAACTAACTATGGTTACACCTTC

v_gene: TRBV30
d_gene: -
abundance: -
j_gene: TRBJ2-7
CDR3aa: CDWSLPYWTSNYEQYF
CDR3nt: TGTGACTGGAGTTTACCATATTGGACCTCAAACTACGAGCAATACTTC

v_gene: TRBV6-5
d_gene: -
abundance: few
j_gene: TRBJ1-2
CDR3aa: CTSSYSTRGDGGYTF
CDR3nt: TGTACCAGCAGTTACTCTACCAGGGGTGACGGTGGCTACACCTTC

v_gene: TRBV24-1
d_gene: -
abundance: -
j_gene: TRBJ2-1
CDR3aa: CATSDHGQLNEQFF
CDR3nt: TGTGCCACCAGTGACCACGGACAGCTCAATGAGCAGTTCTTC

v_gene: TRBV5-1
d_gene: -
abundance: once
j_gene: TRBJ2-3
CDR3aa: CASSLASWSRDTQYF
CDR3nt: TGCGCCAGCAGCTTGGCTAGCTGGAGTCGAGATACGCAGTATTTT

v_gene: TRBV7-3
d_gene: TRBD2
abundance: once
j_gene: TRBJ2-7
CDR3aa: CASRLTSGSYEQYF
CDR3nt: TGTGCCAGCAGGTTGACTAGCGGGAGCTACGAGCAGTACTTC

v_gene: TRBV6-1
d_gene: -
abundance: -
j_gene: TRBJ1-4
CDR3aa: CASSDLTVYNEKLFF
CDR3nt: TGTGCCAGCAGTGACTTGACAGTGTATAATGAAAAACTGTTTTTT

v_gene: TRBV9
d_gene: TRBD1
abundance: few
j_gene: TRBJ1-2
CDR3aa: CASSVGGQANYGYTF
CDR3nt: TGTGCCAGCAGCGTAGGAGGACAGGCTAACTATGGCTACACCTTC

v_gene: TRBV5-5
d_gene: -
abundance: -
j_gene: TRBJ2-5
CDR3aa: CASSLSGWQETQYF
CDR3nt: TGTGCCAGCAGCTTGTCGGGTTGGCAAGAGACCCAGTACTTC

v_gene: TRBV6-6
d_gene: -
abundance: few
j_gene: TRBJ1-5
CDR3aa: CASSYSWRYSNQPQHF
CDR3nt: TGTGCCAGCAGTTACTCATGGAGATATAGCAATCAGCCCCAGCATTTT

v_gene: TRBV5-1
d_gene: TRBD2
abundance: -
j_gene: TRBJ2-7
CDR3aa: CASSYISGNEQYF
CDR3nt: TGCGCCAGCAGCTATATTAGCGGGAACGAGCAGTACTTC

v_gene: TRBV11-2
d_gene: -
abundance: -
j_gene: TRBJ1-4
CDR3aa: CASRPLRGRVTNEKLLF
CDR3nt: TGTGCCAGCAGACCGCTACGTGGGCGGGTAACTAATGAAAAACTGCTTTTT

v_gene: TRBV29-1
d_gene: -
abundance: many
j_gene: TRBJ2-3
CDR3aa: CSVPSKGTDTQYF
CDR3nt: TGCAGCGTTCCTAGTAAAGGCACAGATACGCAGTATTTT

v_gene: TRBV4-3
d_gene: -
abundance: -
j_gene: TRBJ1-4
CDR3aa: CAINQDPKGSTNEKLFF
CDR3nt: TGCGCCATCAACCAAGACCCTAAGGGGTCTACTAATGAAAAACTGTTTTTT

v_gene: TRBV4-1
d_gene: TRBD1
abundance: many
j_gene: TRBJ2-7
CDR3aa: CASSLGQGAGEQYF
CDR3nt: TGCGCCAGCAGCCTTGGACAGGGGGCAGGGGAGCAGTACTTC